This TCR beta chain was documented in a study of blood T cell repertoires in COVID-19 (dated by TCRdb to between 2020 and 2021). For the wider study: Samples from collaborators originated in the United States, Italy and Spain and spanned both the acute and convalescent phases of COVID-19. The material from the prospective study consisted of cDNA or gDNA derived from T cells, B-cell-depleted T cells, or PBMCs. The dataset comprised deeply sampled blood TCRbeta repertoires from subjects exposed to, actively infected with, or recovered from COVID-19. A freely available public database, intended as a resource for researchers studying the immune response to SARS-CoV-2, is where the repertoires were released. Samples came from the ongoing ImmuneRACE study (first 160 participants) plus 1,254 subjects from 6 global collaborators. Nearly every sample came with metadata listing a de-identified subject ID, COVID-19 status, age in years and sex. Where available, HLA class I and class II types were obtained from metadata supplied by the sample provider rather than from assay-based typing.

At one collaborating source in Seattle, patients were enrolled during active infection and were followed longitudinally through the course of disease. Whole blood was collected in K2EDTA tubes by collaborating institutions according to the institutions' own protocols. For TCRbeta analysis, collaborator samples were shipped as frozen whole blood, as isolated PBMCs, or as DNA extracted from either sample type. Of note for this clone: Its antigen has not been determined. Nothing much larger sits one base from this clone, and base qualities are not available.

Unmatched junction bases come to 4, with V trimmed by 2 bases and J by 7 bases. From its cysteine to its phenylalanine, the CDR3 spans 14 amino acids. Only CDR3 DNA is held: 42 bases, read in frame from base 1. CDR1 and CDR2 were assigned from the germline V gene as SGHDT and YYEEEE. TCRbeta CDR3 regions were amplified from genomic DNA by means of the immunoSEQ Assay, a bias-controlled multiplex PCR. Regarding the original processing steps: Nucleated cell counts per sample were estimated from amplification of reference gene primers within the assay. To quantify the absolute abundance of each unique TCRbeta CDR3 rearrangement, sequence reads were collapsed and filtered. For each sample, productive Simpson clonality was calculated by taking the square root of Simpson's diversity index across productive rearrangements. In its TCRdb copy, this immuneACCESS table keeps in-frame sequences only and misses some clones. Where compared with another copy, unresolved V genes explain less than half of these, and the others have no known cause. V, J and clone size are taken as reported in that table, and D and trimming were inferred from the DNA itself. The table for this sample lists some 350,000 clones; roughly 90% of them were counted only once. 5.5% to 7.5% of the sample rests with the top ten.

On the study overall, not on this receptor specifically: The quantity of clinical and demographic metadata differed by source and by participant and was supplied without curation.

Sequenced sample: peripheral blood. The chain joins TRBV5-6 to TRBJ1-1; 11 of the junction bases match TRBD1. This clonotype was sampled from a woman between 65 and 79 years old with COVID-19, enrolled during active disease. The sequenced DNA is TGTGCCAGCAGCTTCGGGACAGGGGGGAATGAAGCTTTCTTT. Translated, this gives CASSFGTGGNEAFF. Here the CDR3 is joined to the reference TRBV5-6 and TRBJ1-1 genes, and the full variable domain is: DAGVTQSPTHLIKTRGQQVTLRCSPKSGHDTVSWYQQALGQGPQFIFQYYEEEERQRGNFPDRFSGHQFPNYSSELNVNALLLGDSALYLCASSFGTGGNEAFFGQGTRLTVV.